This TCR beta chain was sequenced during a study of CD8+CD57+ T cells in acquired aplastic anemia (dated by TCRdb to between 2017 and 2018). Background for the entire study: A mean of approximately 3 ug of DNA, ranging from 0.2 to 27.4 ug, was extracted from sorted CD4+ and CD8+ cells. CD8+CD57+ expansion was defined as frequency above the mean frequency observed in healthy subjects.

Expansion of CD8+CD57+ cells had been shown by flow cytometry in the patients chosen for sequencing. Severe acquired aplastic anemia was diagnosed in all patients according to International Study of Aplastic Anemia and Agranulocytosis and Camitta criteria. No therapy had been received by the patients at the time of blood sampling. In this study, sorted CD4+ and CD8+ T cells from the blood of healthy subjects and of severe aplastic anemia patients had their TCR repertoires deep-sequenced. Patients were enrolled in the USA under clinicaltrials.gov protocols 00001620, 01623167, 00001397, 00071045, 00081523 and 00961064. Ficoll-Paque density gradient centrifugation was used to isolate peripheral blood mononuclear cells. Before DNA extraction, CD4+ and CD8+ T cells were sorted with FACS or magnetic beads. Turning to this clonotype: Its antigen is still unknown. Per-nucleotide qualities are absent, and no much larger clonotype sits a single base away.

Profiling of TCR beta VDJ combinations and CDR3 sequences used genomic DNA as the template. An Illumina HiSeq 2000 was used for TCR repertoire sequencing. The original methods were these. TRBV/TRBJ rearrangement plots, CDR3 size and DJ length profiles, and Simpson's diversity index were used to evaluate the repertoires. The immunodominant clone was defined as the most abundant DNA sequence in deep sequencing data. CDR3 amino acid sequences were checked for sharing between subjects and were compared against published repertoires and the VDJdb database. The raw public data were reprocessed by TCRdb itself: fastp quality trimming at Q25, MiXCR clonotype calling, in-frame beta chains only. Each CDR3 protein gets just one entry, which takes the most common genes and DNA from the rows behind it. TCRdb, not the original authors, processed these V and J calls. The sample table lists under 500,000 distinct CDR3 sequences, around 30% of them with a count of one. Of the sample, about 0.8% is held by the ten largest clones.

The paper as a whole reports these results and caveats: Between patients and healthy controls, no significant difference in CD8+ Simpson's diversity was found (P=0.060). Approximately 31 CD8+ CDR3 sequences were found in both patients and controls but appeared to be highly expressed in patients and within the immunodominant clones of the patients.

V lost 4 bases and J lost 5 bases, and the count of bases not matched to a germline gene is 5. CDR1 and CDR2, per the germline V gene, are ENHRY and SYGVKD. From cysteine to phenylalanine, the CDR3 is 15 amino acids long. The only DNA kept is the CDR3, 45 bases in frame from the first base. Rearrangement joined TRBV10-3 to TRBJ2-1, with 10 bases in between that match TRBD2. This sequence originates from a human donor with aplastic anemia. Sequences were obtained from sorted CD4+, CD8+, or CD8+CD57+ T cells (not recorded which) from PBMCs. The CDR3 protein is CAISGSSGGHNEQFF. The DNA sequence is TGTGCCATCAGTGGGTCTAGCGGGGGTCACAATGAGCAGTTCTTC.